This paragraph reports one TCR beta chain. The antigen remains undetermined. These data are taken from a study of long-term antiretroviral therapy in people with HIV. Study results and caveats: The study collected no data on ART adherence, viral resistance or therapy changes. The range of CDR3 lengths in HIV repertoires proved narrower than that found in controls.

This CDR3 spans 15 amino acids. Germline V gene sequence: CDR1 WSHSY, CDR2 SAAADI. V shed 4 bases and J shed 5 bases, with 15 bases lying between them. This was the immunoSEQ v3.0 assay at survey level. Sequencing aimed to cover about 40,000-55,000 T-cell genomes per sample. Sequencing was performed with immunoSEQ multiplex PCR; in TCRdb, only in-frame clones are kept and a portion is missing. Seen here are fewer than 45,000 clones, about 85% observed once, and the top ten hold 4.8%. Sequencing was performed on unsorted PBMCs, taken approximately 2.9 years before starting antiretroviral therapy. The source of this sequence is a woman between 25 and 40 years old with HIV. The chain links TRBV10-2 to TRBJ2-1; D tentatively reads TRBD1 or TRBD2 (6 bases each). This chain's CDR3 is CASSAGRGVDNEQFF. The CDR3, as DNA: TGCGCCAGCAGTGCCGGAAGGGGGGTCGACAATGAGCAGTTCTTC.